This TCR beta chain emerged from a study of shared clonotypes between healthy human individuals. Looking at the study overall: Three plates each covered CD4 naive and memory; CD8 naive two, CD8 memory one.

V was pared by 1 base and J by 4 bases, with 22 bases between. Germline V lookup: CDR1 LNHNV, CDR2 YYDKDF (reference sequence). The CDR3 sequence is 18 residues long. As for this clone: What it binds is unknown.

TCRdb's copy holds only in-frame clones and misses some; the assay was immunoSEQ multiplex PCR. This sample has 1.6 million or so clones; about 98.5% occur once, and the top ten carry around 0.38%. Researchers partitioned CD4+ cells into CD45RA+ naive and CD45RA-negative memory subsets. Overall study results and limits: Among non-shared clonotypes, generation probabilities were lower than among those shared by all four donors. Estimated richness values were generally larger in naive subsets than in memory subsets.

The chain employs TRBV15 and TRBJ1-2, with TRBD1 as a possible D gene (5 bases). The origin of this receptor is a man younger than 45 in good health. Source material: naive CD4+ T cells sorted from blood. Subset reported: CD45RA+ positively selected. The chain's CDR3 is CATSRGGERRWDPYGYTF. The CDR3 DNA is TGTGCCACCAGCAGAGGGGGAGAAAGACGCTGGGACCCCTATGGCTACACCTTC. Full variable domain (remainder filled in from reference TRBV15 and TRBJ1-2): DAMVIQNPRYQVTQFGKPVTLSCSQTLNHNVMYWYQQKSSQAPKLLFHYYDKDFNNEADTPDNFQSRRPNTSFCFLDIRSPGLGDTAMYLCATSRGGERRWDPYGYTFGSGTRLTVV.